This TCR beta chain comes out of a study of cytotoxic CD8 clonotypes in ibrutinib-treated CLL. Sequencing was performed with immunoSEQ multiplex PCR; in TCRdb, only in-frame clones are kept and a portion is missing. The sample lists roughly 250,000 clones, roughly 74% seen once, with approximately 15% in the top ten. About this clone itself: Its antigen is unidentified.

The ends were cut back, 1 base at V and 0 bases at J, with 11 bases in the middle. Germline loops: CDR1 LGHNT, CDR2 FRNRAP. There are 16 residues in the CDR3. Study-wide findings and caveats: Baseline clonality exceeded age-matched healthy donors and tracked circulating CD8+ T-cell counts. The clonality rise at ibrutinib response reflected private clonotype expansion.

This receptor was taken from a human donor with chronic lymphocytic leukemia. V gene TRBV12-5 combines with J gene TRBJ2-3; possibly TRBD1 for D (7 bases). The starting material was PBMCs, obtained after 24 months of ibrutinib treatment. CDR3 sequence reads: CASGLGRDSSTDTQYF. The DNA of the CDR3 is TGTGCTAGTGGTTTGGGGCGGGACAGTAGCACAGATACGCAGTATTTT. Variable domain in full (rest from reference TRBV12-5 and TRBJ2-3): DARVTQTPRHKVTEMGQEVTMRCQPILGHNTVFWYRQTMMQGLELLAYFRNRAPLDDSGMPKDRFSAEMPDATLATLKIQPSEPRDSAVYFCASGLGRDSSTDTQYFGPGTRLTVL.